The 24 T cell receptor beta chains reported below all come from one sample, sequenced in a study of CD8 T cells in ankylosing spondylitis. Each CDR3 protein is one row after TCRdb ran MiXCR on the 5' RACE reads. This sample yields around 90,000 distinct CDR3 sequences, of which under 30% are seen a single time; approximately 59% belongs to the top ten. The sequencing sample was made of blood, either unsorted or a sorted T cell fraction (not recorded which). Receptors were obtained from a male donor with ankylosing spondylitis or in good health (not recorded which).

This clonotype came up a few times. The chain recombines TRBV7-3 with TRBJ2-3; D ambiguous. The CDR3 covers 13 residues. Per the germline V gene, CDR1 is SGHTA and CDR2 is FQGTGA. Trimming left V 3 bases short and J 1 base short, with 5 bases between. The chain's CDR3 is CASSFLGTDTQYF. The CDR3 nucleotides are TGTGCCAGCAGCTTTCTCGGCACAGATACGCAGTATTTT.

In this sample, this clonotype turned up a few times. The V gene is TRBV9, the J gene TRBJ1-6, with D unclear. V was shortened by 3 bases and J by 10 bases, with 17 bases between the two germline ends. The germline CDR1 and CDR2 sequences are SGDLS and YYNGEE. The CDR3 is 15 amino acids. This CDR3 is CASSALSTRESPLHF. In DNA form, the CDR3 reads TGTGCCAGCAGCGCACTCAGCACTAGAGAATCACCCCTCCACTTT. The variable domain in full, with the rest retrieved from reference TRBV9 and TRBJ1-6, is DSGVTQTPKHLITATGQRVTLRCSPRSGDLSVYWYQQSLDQGLQFLIQYYNGEERAKGNILERFSAQQFPDLHSELNLSSLELGDSALYFCASSALSTRESPLHFGNGTRLTVT.

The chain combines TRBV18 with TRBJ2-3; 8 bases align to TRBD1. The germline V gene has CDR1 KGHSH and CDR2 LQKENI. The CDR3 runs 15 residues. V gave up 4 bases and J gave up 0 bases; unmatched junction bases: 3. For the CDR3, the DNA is TGTGCCAGCTCACACCGGACAGGGAGCACAGATACGCAGTATTTT. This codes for CASSHRTGSTDTQYF.

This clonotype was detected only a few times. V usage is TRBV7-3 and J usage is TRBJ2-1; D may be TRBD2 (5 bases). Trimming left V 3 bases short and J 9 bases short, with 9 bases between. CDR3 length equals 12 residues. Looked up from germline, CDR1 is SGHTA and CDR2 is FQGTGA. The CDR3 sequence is CASSLASGEQFF. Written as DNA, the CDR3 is TGTGCCAGCAGCTTGGCCAGCGGTGAGCAGTTCTTC.

This chain's CDR3 is CASSSLRETQYF. The CDR3 DNA sequence: TGTGCCAGCAGCTCCCTGAGGGAGACCCAGTACTTC. V usage is TRBV12-3 or TRBV12-4 and J usage is TRBJ2-5; D remains ambiguous. Between the trimmed V and J ends, which lost 6 bases and 5 bases, there was a span of 10 bases. CDR3 length: 12 residues.

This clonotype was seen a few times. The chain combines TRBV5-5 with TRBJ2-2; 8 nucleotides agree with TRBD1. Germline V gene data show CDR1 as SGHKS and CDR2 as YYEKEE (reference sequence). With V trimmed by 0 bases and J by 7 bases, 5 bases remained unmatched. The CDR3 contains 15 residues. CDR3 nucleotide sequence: TGTGCCAGCAGCTTGGTACAGGGGGAAGGCGGGGAGCTGTTTTTT. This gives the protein CASSLVQGEGGELFF.

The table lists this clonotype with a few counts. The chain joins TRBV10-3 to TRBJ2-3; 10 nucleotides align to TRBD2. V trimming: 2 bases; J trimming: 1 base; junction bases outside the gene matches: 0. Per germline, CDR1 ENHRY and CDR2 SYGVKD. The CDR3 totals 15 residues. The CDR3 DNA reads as TGTGCCATCAGTGAGGGACTAGCGGGCACAGATACGCAGTATTTT. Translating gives CAISEGLAGTDTQYF.

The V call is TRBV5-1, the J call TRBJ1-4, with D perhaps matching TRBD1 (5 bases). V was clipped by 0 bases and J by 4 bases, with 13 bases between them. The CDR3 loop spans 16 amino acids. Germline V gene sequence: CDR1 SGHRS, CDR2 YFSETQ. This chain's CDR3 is CASSLEGDSSNEKLFF. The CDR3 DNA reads TGCGCCAGCAGCTTGGAAGGAGACAGTAGTAATGAAAAACTGTTTTTT.

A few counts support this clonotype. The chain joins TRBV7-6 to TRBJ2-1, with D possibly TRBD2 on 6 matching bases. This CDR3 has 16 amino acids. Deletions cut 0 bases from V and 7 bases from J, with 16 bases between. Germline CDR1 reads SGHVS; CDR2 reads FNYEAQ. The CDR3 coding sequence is TGTGCCAGCAGCTTAGCGACAATGCGGGGCTCGAATGAGCAGTTCTTC. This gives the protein CASSLATMRGSNEQFF.

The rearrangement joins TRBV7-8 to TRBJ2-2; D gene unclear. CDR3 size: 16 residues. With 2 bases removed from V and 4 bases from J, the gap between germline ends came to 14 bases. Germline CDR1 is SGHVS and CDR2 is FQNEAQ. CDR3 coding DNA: TGTGCCAGCAGCTTATATCTCCTTAGCACCACCGGGGAGCTGTTTTTT. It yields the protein CASSLYLLSTTGELFF.

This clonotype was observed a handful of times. CDR3 protein: CASSSGTAGYTF. The CDR3 nucleotides are TGTGCCAGCAGTTCGGGGACTGCTGGCTACACCTTC. This chain uses TRBV6-5 with TRBJ1-2, with D possibly being TRBD1 (5 bases). The length of the CDR3 is 12 residues. Deletions cut 4 bases from V and 7 bases from J, with 10 bases between. Germline CDR1 and CDR2: MNHEY and SVGAGI.

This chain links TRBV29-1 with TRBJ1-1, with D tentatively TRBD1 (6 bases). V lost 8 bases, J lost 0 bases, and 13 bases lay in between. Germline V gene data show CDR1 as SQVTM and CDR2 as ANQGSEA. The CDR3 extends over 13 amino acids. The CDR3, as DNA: TGCAGCTCAAAGGGACAAGTGAACACTGAAGCTTTCTTT. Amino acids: CSSKGQVNTEAFF.

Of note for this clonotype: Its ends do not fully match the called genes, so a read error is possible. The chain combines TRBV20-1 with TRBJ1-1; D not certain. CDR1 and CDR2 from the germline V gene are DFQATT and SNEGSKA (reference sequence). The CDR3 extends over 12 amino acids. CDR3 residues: CSAGLGDTEAFF. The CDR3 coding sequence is TGCAGTGCTGGTCTGGGAGACACTGAAGCTTTCTTC.

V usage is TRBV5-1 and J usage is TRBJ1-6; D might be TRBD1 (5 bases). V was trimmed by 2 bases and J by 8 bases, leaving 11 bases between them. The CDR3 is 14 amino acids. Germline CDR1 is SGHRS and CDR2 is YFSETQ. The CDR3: CASSFRVDDSPLHF. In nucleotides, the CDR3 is TGCGCCAGCAGCTTCAGGGTGGATGATTCACCCCTCCACTTT. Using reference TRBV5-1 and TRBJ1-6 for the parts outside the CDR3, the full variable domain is KAGVTQTPRYLIKTRGQQVTLSCSPISGHRSVSWYQQTPGQGLQFLFEYFSETQRNKGNFPGRFSGRQFSNSRSEMNVSTLELGDSALYLCASSFRVDDSPLHFGNGTRLTVT.

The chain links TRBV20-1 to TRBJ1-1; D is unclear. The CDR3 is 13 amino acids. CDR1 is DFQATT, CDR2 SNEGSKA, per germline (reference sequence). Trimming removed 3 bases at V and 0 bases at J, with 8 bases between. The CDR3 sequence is CSASGPVNTEAFF. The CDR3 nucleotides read TGCAGTGCTAGTGGTCCGGTGAACACTGAAGCTTTCTTT.

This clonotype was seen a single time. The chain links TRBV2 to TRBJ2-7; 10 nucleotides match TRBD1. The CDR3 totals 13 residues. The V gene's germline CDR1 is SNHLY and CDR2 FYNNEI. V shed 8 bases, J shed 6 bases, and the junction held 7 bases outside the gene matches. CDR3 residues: CASQGQGLSEQYV. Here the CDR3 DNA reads TGTGCCAGCCAGGGACAGGGGTTGTCCGAGCAGTACGTC.

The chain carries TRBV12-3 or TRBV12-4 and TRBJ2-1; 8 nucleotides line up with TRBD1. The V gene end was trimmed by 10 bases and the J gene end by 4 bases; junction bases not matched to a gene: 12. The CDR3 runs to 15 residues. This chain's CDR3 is CATKTQNRGYNEQFF. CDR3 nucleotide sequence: TGTGCCACAAAAACGCAGAACAGGGGGTACAATGAGCAGTTCTTC.

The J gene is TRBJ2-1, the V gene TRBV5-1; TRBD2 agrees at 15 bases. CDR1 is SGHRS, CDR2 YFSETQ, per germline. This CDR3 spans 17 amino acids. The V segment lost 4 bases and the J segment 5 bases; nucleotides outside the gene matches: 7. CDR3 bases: TGCGCCAGCAGCCCGGGACTAGCGGGAGGTCGAAACAATGAGCAGTTCTTC. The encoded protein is CASSPGLAGGRNNEQFF. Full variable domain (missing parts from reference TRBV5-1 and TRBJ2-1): KAGVTQTPRYLIKTRGQQVTLSCSPISGHRSVSWYQQTPGQGLQFLFEYFSETQRNKGNFPGRFSGRQFSNSRSEMNVSTLELGDSALYLCASSPGLAGGRNNEQFFGPGTRLTVL.

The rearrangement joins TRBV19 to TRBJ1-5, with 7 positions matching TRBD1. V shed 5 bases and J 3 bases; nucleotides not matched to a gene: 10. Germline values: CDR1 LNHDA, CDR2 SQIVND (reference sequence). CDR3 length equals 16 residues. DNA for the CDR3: TGTGCCAGTAGTCTGGACAGGTGGGGCAACAATCAGCCCCAGCATTTT. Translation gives CASSLDRWGNNQPQHF.

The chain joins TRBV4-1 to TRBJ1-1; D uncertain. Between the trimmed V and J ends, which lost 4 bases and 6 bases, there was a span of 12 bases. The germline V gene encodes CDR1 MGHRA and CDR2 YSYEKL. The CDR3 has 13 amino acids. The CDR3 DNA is TGCGCCAGCAGCCTTCTCGGGTGGTCTGAAGCTTTCTTT. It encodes CASSLLGWSEAFF.

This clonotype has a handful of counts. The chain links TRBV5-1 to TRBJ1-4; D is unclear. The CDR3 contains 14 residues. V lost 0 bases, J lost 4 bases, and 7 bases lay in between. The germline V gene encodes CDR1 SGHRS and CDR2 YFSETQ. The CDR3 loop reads CASSLAGNNEKLFF. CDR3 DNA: TGCGCCAGCAGCTTGGCGGGGAATAATGAAAAACTGTTTTTT.

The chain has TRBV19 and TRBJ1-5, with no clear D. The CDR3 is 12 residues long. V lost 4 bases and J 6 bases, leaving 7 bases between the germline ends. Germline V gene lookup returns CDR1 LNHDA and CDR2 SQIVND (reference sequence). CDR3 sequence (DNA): TGTGCCAGTAGTACTCTGGTTCAGCCCCAGCATTTT. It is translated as CASSTLVQPQHF.

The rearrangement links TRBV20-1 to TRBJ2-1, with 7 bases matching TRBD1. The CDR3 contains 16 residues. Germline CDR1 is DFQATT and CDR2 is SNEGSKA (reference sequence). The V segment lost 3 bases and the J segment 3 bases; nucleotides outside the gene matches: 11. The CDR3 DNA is TGCAGTGCTAGTATCTCTGGACAGGACTTCTACAATGAGCAGTTCTTC. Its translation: CSASISGQDFYNEQFF.

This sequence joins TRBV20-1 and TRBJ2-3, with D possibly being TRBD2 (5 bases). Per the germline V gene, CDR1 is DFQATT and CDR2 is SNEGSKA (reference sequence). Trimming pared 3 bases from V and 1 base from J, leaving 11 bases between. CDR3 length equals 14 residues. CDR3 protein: CSASRSGRTDTQYF. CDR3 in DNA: TGCAGTGCTAGTCGGAGCGGACGCACAGATACGCAGTATTTT.